The 20 T cell receptor beta chains below were found in one sample sequenced in a study of control samples from healthy donors and cancer patients. Repertoires were generated with immunoSEQ multiplex PCR, while TCRdb's copy carries only in-frame clones and drops some. The ten most abundant clones cover 2.2% of a sample with about 210,000 clones. The sample taken for sequencing was blood. The receptors here all came from a woman in her twenties or thirties in good health.

This chain connects TRBV9 to TRBJ2-1, with TRBD2 matching over 10 bases. The trim removed 3 bases at V and 5 bases at J, leaving 8 bases unmatched. The CDR3 has 16 amino acids. Germline-derived CDR1 and CDR2 are SGDLS and YYNGEE. The CDR3 protein is CASSDSRTSGHNEQFF. The CDR3 DNA reads as TGTGCCAGCAGCGACTCCCGGACTAGCGGTCACAATGAGCAGTTCTTC. The full variable domain, with the rest looked up from reference TRBV9 and TRBJ2-1, is DSGVTQTPKHLITATGQRVTLRCSPRSGDLSVYWYQQSLDQGLQFLIQYYNGEERAKGNILERFSAQQFPDLHSELNLSSLELGDSALYFCASSDSRTSGHNEQFFGPGTRLTVL.

As to this clone: Additional DNA sequences in this sample encode the identical CDR3. The J gene is TRBJ2-1, the V gene TRBV6-5; maybe TRBD2 (6 bases). This CDR3 is built from 11 residues. Trimming took 2 bases from V and 10 from J, leaving 6 bases between them. CDR1 and CDR2 from the germline V gene are MNHEY and SVGAGI. CDR3 sequence: CASSYGGEQFF. Here the CDR3 DNA reads TGTGCCAGCAGTTACGGGGGGGAGCAGTTCTTC.

This sequence joins TRBV5-1 and TRBJ1-5; D remains ambiguous. CDR1 is SGHRS and CDR2 is YFSETQ in the germline V gene. V was cut by 0 bases and J by 4 bases, with 11 bases left in between. This CDR3 is built from 15 residues. DNA of the CDR3: TGCGCCAGCAGCTTGGATGCGTGGGATAATCAGCCCCAGCATTTT. It specifies CASSLDAWDNQPQHF.

This chain links TRBV28 with TRBJ1-3, with a weak D call TRBD1 (6 bases). The CDR3 spans 17 residues. V was cut by 7 bases and J by 0 bases, with 19 bases left in between. The V gene's germline CDR1 is MDHEN and CDR2 SYDVKM. The CDR3 loop is CASNVHRVSFSGNTIYF. In DNA form, the CDR3 reads TGTGCCAGCAACGTCCACAGGGTTTCGTTCTCTGGAAACACCATATATTTT.

In DNA, the CDR3 is TGTGCCAGCAGTTACGAGTGGGACCTCTTTAGCAATCAGCCCCAGCATTTT. Translated: CASSYEWDLFSNQPQHF. The chain recombines TRBV6-2 or TRBV6-3 with TRBJ1-5; D might be TRBD1 (5 bases). Trimming cost V 2 bases and J 0 bases, with 14 bases left between them. Per the germline V gene, CDR1 is MNHEY and CDR2 is SVGEGT. This CDR3 spans 17 amino acids.

This chain joins TRBV19 and TRBJ1-4, with D unresolved. The CDR3 runs to 13 residues. The germline V and J ends were trimmed by 3 bases and 1 base, with 3 bases remaining between them. Germline CDR1 reads LNHDA; CDR2 reads SQIVND (reference sequence). CDR3 in DNA: TGTGCCAGTAGTATGAGAACTAATGAAAAACTGTTTTTT. Its protein product is CASSMRTNEKLFF.

The chain uses TRBV6-5 and TRBJ1-4; D is undetermined. Trimming removed 5 bases from V and 8 bases from J, with 12 bases in between. In germline, CDR1 is MNHEY, CDR2 SVGAGI. CDR3 length: 13 amino acids. The CDR3 DNA reads TGTGCCAGCAGTCTCGGACGGAGAGAAAAACTGTTTTTT. This translates into CASSLGRREKLFF.

The chain employs TRBV27 and TRBJ2-2; 9 bases match TRBD2. CDR3 length: 15 amino acids. Germline-derived CDR1 and CDR2 are MNHEY and SMNVEV (reference sequence). J was trimmed by 0 bases and V by 9 bases; bases with no gene match: 5. The CDR3 nucleotides read TGTGCCAGTATAAGCGGGGGGACGAACACCGGGGAGCTGTTTTTT. It encodes CASISGGTNTGELFF.

This chain links TRBV10-3 with TRBJ1-5, with TRBD1 as a possible D gene (5 bases). The germline V gene has CDR1 ENHRY and CDR2 SYGVKD. This CDR3 has 13 residues. V dropped 4 bases and J dropped 4 bases, with 8 bases sitting between them. The CDR3 spells CAISGGWNQPQHF. CDR3 sequence (DNA): TGTGCCATCAGTGGGGGGTGGAATCAGCCCCAGCATTTT.

This rearrangement joins TRBV28 to TRBJ2-2; no definite D call. The CDR3 extends over 16 amino acids. The V gene's germline CDR1 is MDHEN and CDR2 SYDVKM. With 3 bases removed from V and 0 bases from J, the gap between germline ends came to 11 bases. CDR3 bases: TGTGCCAGCAGTTTTTCGTCCAGCCCGAACACCGGGGAGCTGTTTTTT. It codes for CASSFSSSPNTGELFF.

CDR3 in DNA: TGTGCCAGCAGTGATAGCGGGGGGACAGATACGCAGTATTTT. Its protein product is CASSDSGGTDTQYF. The chain is built from TRBV6-4 and TRBJ2-3, with 10 bases lining up with TRBD2. The J segment lost 3 bases and the V segment lost 3 bases, leaving 0 bases of the junction unmatched. The CDR3 has 14 amino acids. CDR1 is MRHNA, CDR2 SNTAGT, per germline.

V and J are TRBV19 and TRBJ2-7; 10 bases are shared with TRBD1. Germline assignment: CDR1 LNHDA and CDR2 SQIVND (reference sequence). J lost 6 bases, V lost 1 base, and 6 bases had no gene match. This CDR3 has 15 residues. This CDR3 reads CASSIAGTGEREQYF. The CDR3 nucleotides read TGTGCCAGTAGTATAGCAGGGACAGGGGAGCGCGAGCAGTACTTC.

This sequence joins TRBV5-6 and TRBJ1-6, with no clear D. The CDR3 covers 15 residues. Germline V CDR1 and CDR2: SGHDT, YYEEEE. Trimming removed 2 bases from V and 4 bases from J, with 10 bases in between. CDR3: CASSFLGTYNSPLHF. The CDR3 DNA reads TGTGCCAGCAGCTTCCTGGGCACTTATAATTCACCCCTCCACTTT.

This chain uses TRBV4-1 with TRBJ2-1; 10 nucleotides match TRBD2. With V trimmed by 1 base and J by 6 bases, 6 bases remained unmatched. The CDR3 extends over 16 amino acids. In germline, CDR1 is MGHRA, CDR2 YSYEKL. The CDR3 DNA sequence: TGCGCCAGCAGCCAAGCCAGCAGCGGGGGGGCCAATGAGCAGTTCTTC. This codes for CASSQASSGGANEQFF.

The chain joins TRBV28 to TRBJ1-1; D is undetermined. The ends were cut back, 2 bases at V and 6 bases at J, with 13 bases in the middle. Germline V gives CDR1 MDHEN, CDR2 SYDVKM. This CDR3 contains 14 residues. The CDR3 DNA follows: TGTGCCAGCAGTTTACTTGTAAAGTCCGCTGAAGCTTTCTTT. This sequence encodes CASSLLVKSAEAFF.

This chain joins TRBV4-1 and TRBJ1-6; 7 bases are shared with TRBD1. Germline values: CDR1 MGHRA, CDR2 YSYEKL. After removal of 0 bases from V and 8 bases from J, the junction contained 10 bases not matched to a gene. The CDR3 sequence is 17 residues long. The CDR3 loop is CASSQDILRDRHSPLHF. The CDR3 bases are TGCGCCAGCAGCCAAGATATATTGAGGGACAGACATTCACCCCTCCACTTT.

The genes are TRBV28 and TRBJ1-5; the match to TRBD1 covers 7 bases. J was trimmed by 3 bases and V by 6 bases; bases with no gene match: 5. Germline CDR1 is MDHEN and CDR2 is SYDVKM. This CDR3 is built from 14 residues. The CDR3 DNA follows: TGTGCCAGCAGAGCGACAGGGTACAATCAGCCCCAGCATTTT. Its translation is CASRATGYNQPQHF.

V is TRBV7-9 and J is TRBJ2-3; no definite D call. The CDR3 spans 15 residues. The V end lost 5 bases, the J end lost 5 bases, and 17 bases lay between the germline ends. Germline values: CDR1 SEHNR, CDR2 FQNEAQ (reference sequence). This chain's CDR3 is CASSIGSSKGDTQYF. CDR3 DNA sequence: TGTGCCAGCAGCATCGGCTCATCTAAGGGAGATACGCAGTATTTT.

The V gene is TRBV28, the J gene TRBJ1-2, with D possibly being TRBD1 (5 bases). This CDR3 spans 14 amino acids. The V end lost 9 bases, the J end lost 7 bases, and 21 bases lay between the germline ends. Germline loops: CDR1 MDHEN, CDR2 SYDVKM. CDR3 nucleotides: TGTGCCAGTAGGTTAGCCGCAGGCGGGGGTGGCTACACCTTC. This sequence encodes CASRLAAGGGGYTF.

J is TRBJ2-1 and V is TRBV7-9; 7 bases fit TRBD1. The CDR3 totals 15 residues. CDR1 and CDR2 from the germline V gene are SEHNR and FQNEAQ (reference sequence). With 6 bases clipped from V and 6 bases from J, the junction kept 11 bases outside the gene matches. CDR3 sequence reads: CASSFPKGAGNEQFF. In nucleotides, the CDR3 is TGTGCCAGCAGTTTCCCTAAGGGGGCGGGCAATGAGCAGTTCTTC.